This record looks at one TCR beta chain sequence and its context. Its target is not known. With a much larger clone just one base away, this may be a read error. The source material, about 20-30 mg of unsorted bulk tissue, was used to co-extract RNA and DNA. CDR3 length: 13 residues. Looked up from germline, CDR1 is SGHRS and CDR2 is YFSETQ. These data are taken from a study of tumor-infiltrating lymphocytes in primary liver carcinoma. Study-wide results and caveats: Relative to tumor region pairs, the tumor-adjacent and tumor-blood pairs showed overlap that was lower.

Reverse transcription of roughly 0.45 ug total RNA with a constant-region primer produced TCR beta cDNA. Employing slightly modified ARM-PCR, three nested multiplex PCR rounds were run, and these gave rise to the TCR beta libraries. TRBV1-TRBV30 forward and Cbeta reverse primers drove the first two roughly 10-cycle rounds. TCRdb re-analysed the multiplex PCR reads in MiXCR, keeping a single row per CDR3 protein. The data show approximately 190,000 distinct CDR3 sequences, 70% to 90% seen once. The chain links TRBV5-1 to TRBJ2-3; a possible D gene is TRBD2 (6 bases). This sequence originates from a man aged 40-49 years with primary liver carcinoma and hepatitis B virus infection. Source material: tumor tissue from primary liver carcinoma. The CDR3 DNA reads as TGCGCCAGCAGGGCCACTAGCACAAATACGCAGTATTTT. As protein: CASRATSTNTQYF.